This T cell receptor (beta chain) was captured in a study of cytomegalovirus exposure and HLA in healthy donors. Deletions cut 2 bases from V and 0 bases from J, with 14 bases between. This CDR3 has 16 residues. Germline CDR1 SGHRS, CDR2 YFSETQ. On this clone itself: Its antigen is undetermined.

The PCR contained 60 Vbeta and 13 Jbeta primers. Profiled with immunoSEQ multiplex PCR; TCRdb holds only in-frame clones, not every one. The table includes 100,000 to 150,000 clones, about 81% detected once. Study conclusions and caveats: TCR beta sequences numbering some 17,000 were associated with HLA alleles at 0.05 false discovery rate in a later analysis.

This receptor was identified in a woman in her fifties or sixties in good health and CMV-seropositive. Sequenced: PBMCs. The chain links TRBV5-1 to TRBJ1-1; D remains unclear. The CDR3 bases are TGCGCCAGCAGCTTAAGGGAGACACCTTTGAACACTGAAGCTTTCTTT. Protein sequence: CASSLRETPLNTEAFF.